These 8 T cell receptor beta chains came from one sample sequenced in a study of a mutant IDH1 vaccine in newly diagnosed glioma. No antigen has been assigned to these receptors. Sequencing was performed with immunoSEQ multiplex PCR; in TCRdb, only in-frame clones are kept and a portion is missing. The sample has 100,000 to 150,000 clones; just under 80% are singletons. Time point in this sample: week 11, during vaccination. Doses comprised 300 ug of mutant IDH1 20-mer peptide each, plus topical imiquimod. Source: PBMCs, taken from a glioma patient whose treatment included an IDH1 peptide vaccine. The receptors were gathered from a man aged 40-49 years with glioma.

A single count supports this clone. The gene calls are TRBV7-9 and TRBJ2-7; no reliable D call. V lost 2 bases to trimming and J lost 2 bases, with 7 bases between them. There are 13 residues in the CDR3. Germline V gene data show CDR1 as SEHNR and CDR2 as FQNEAQ (reference sequence). CDR3 coding DNA: TGTGCCAGCAGCTTACCCGCAGCCTACGAGCAGTACTTC. Translating it yields CASSLPAAYEQYF.

This clone has just a few counts. The rearrangement joins TRBV2 to TRBJ2-4; D could derive from TRBD1 or TRBD2 (5 bases each). The CDR3 covers 16 residues. V was shortened by 3 bases and J by 0 bases, with 12 bases between the two germline ends. Germline CDR1 SNHLY, CDR2 FYNNEI. The CDR3 nucleotides read TGTGCCAGCAGTGAGGGGGTGGAAATAGCCAAAAACATTCAGTACTTC. This gives the protein CASSEGVEIAKNIQYF. The variable domain in full, completed from reference TRBV2 and TRBJ2-4, reads EPEVTQTPSHQVTQMGQEVILRCVPISNHLYFYWYRQILGQKVEFLVSFYNNEISEKSEIFDDQFSVERPDGSNFTLKIRSTKLEDSAMYFCASSEGVEIAKNIQYFGAGTRLSVL.

The chain's CDR3 is CASSPRGRLANTGELFF. Here the CDR3 DNA reads TGTGCCAGCAGCCCCCGGGGGCGGCTCGCGAACACCGGGGAGCTGTTTTTT. The genes are TRBV4-2 and TRBJ2-2; the D gene could be TRBD1 or TRBD2 (6 bases each). The CDR3 spans 17 residues. V lost 4 bases to trimming and J lost 0 bases, with 15 bases between them. CDR1 and CDR2 (germline): LGHNA, YNFKEQ.

CDR3 in amino acids: CASSPFGGRTTEQYF. As DNA, the CDR3 is TGCGCCAGCAGCCCTTTTGGCGGGAGGACTACCGAGCAGTACTTC. The rearrangement joins TRBV5-1 to TRBJ2-7, with 8 bases that match TRBD2. The CDR3 loop spans 15 amino acids. From germline, CDR1 is SGHRS and CDR2 YFSETQ. Trimming took 4 bases from V and 6 from J; bases not matched to a gene: 12.

The rearrangement joins TRBV19 to TRBJ2-1; TRBD2 matches 15 bases. The trim removed 5 bases at V and 9 bases at J, leaving 2 bases unmatched. The germline gives CDR1 LNHDA, CDR2 SQIVND (reference sequence). The CDR3 runs to 14 residues. CDR3 in DNA: TGTGCCAGTAGTGGACTAGCGGGAGGGGGTGAGCAGTTCTTC. This gives the protein CASSGLAGGGEQFF.

This rearrangement joins TRBV2 to TRBJ2-3; no clear D. The CDR3 is 11 residues long. V lost 6 bases and J 6 bases, leaving 7 bases between the germline ends. The V gene's germline CDR1 is SNHLY and CDR2 FYNNEI. The CDR3 loop reads CASRVEDTQYF. For the CDR3, the DNA is TGTGCCAGCAGAGTAGAGGATACGCAGTATTTT.

CDR3 in amino acids: CSVDSVGGAPYEQYF. The CDR3 coding sequence is TGCAGCGTTGACTCCGTGGGCGGGGCCCCCTACGAGCAGTACTTC. This sequence joins TRBV29-1 and TRBJ2-7; D is possibly TRBD2 (6 bases). From germline, CDR1 is SQVTM and CDR2 ANQGSEA. This CDR3 has 15 amino acids. V was shortened by 3 bases and J by 2 bases, with 17 bases between the two germline ends.

This chain links TRBV9 with TRBJ1-1; D is possibly TRBD1 (5 bases). V was pared by 4 bases and J by 0 bases, with 13 bases between. The CDR3 has 15 amino acids. Per the germline V gene, CDR1 is SGDLS and CDR2 is YYNGEE. The DNA of the CDR3 is TGTGCCAGCAGCCCCCCGGGGGTTATGAACACTGAAGCTTTCTTT. This encodes CASSPPGVMNTEAFF.